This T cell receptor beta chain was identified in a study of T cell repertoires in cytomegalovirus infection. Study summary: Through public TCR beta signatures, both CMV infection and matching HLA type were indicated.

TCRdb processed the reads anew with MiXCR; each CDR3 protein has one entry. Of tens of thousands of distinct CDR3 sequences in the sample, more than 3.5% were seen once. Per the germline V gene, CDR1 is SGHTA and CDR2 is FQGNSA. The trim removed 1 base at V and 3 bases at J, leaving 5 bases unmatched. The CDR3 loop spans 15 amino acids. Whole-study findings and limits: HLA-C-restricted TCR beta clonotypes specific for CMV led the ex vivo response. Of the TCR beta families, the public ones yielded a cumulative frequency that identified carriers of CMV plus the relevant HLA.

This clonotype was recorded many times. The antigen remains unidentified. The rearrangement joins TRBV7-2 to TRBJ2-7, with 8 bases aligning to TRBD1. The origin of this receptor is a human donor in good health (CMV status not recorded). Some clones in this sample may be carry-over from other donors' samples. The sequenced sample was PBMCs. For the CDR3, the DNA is TGTGCCAGCAGCTTAGTCCCAGGACAGGGCTACGAGCAGTACTTC. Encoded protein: CASSLVPGQGYEQYF.